What follows describes a single T cell receptor beta chain. The CDR3 consists of 13 residues. Germline-derived CDR1 and CDR2 are SGHRS and YFSETQ. V was trimmed by 0 bases and J by 6 bases, leaving 10 bases between them. Per the original methods: The authors estimated nucleated cell counts from reference gene primer amplification. Libraries were prepared by immunoSEQ multiplex PCR; TCRdb keeps only in-frame clonotypes and omits some of them. That table is the source of V, J and clone size, and D and trimming were worked out from the DNA. Altogether 110,000 to 150,000 clones are present, about four fifths being singletons, with the ten largest covering approximately 8.4%. The record originates from a study of blood T cell repertoires in COVID-19. For the study at large: Some COVID-19 samples were acute and others convalescent; all came from the United States, Italy and Spain.

Study members were between about 18 and 100 years old and lived in approximately 25 US regions. Resolution of symptoms, clearance, or two negative PCRs was present in recovered Cohort 3 donors. The receptor was isolated from a man aged 50 or older who had recovered from COVID-19. Sequencing input: PBMCs or T cells enriched from blood (not recorded which). This chain uses TRBV5-1 with TRBJ2-7; D unclear. The CDR3 here is CASSLAVVGEQYF. The CDR3 DNA reads as TGCGCCAGCAGCTTGGCCGTAGTTGGCGAGCAGTACTTC.